This T cell receptor (beta chain) derives from a study of blood T cell repertoires in COVID-19. Study overall: From the United States, Italy and Spain came samples of acute and convalescent COVID-19.

V lost 2 bases to trimming and J lost 2 bases; unmatched junction nucleotides: 5. This CDR3 region has 15 residues. Germline lookup yields CDR1 SGHVS and CDR2 FNYEAQ. Clones were read by immunoSEQ multiplex PCR, and TCRdb kept only the in-frame ones, dropping some. The table has about 340,000 clones, more than 75% seen once. The rearrangement uses TRBV7-6 and TRBJ2-5; 7 positions agree with TRBD1. The receptor was isolated from a woman between 45 and 60 years old with COVID-19, enrolled during active disease. The specimen sequenced was peripheral blood. CDR3 nucleotide sequence: TGTGCCAGCAGCTTAATGACAGGGTGGCAAGAGACCCAGTACTTC. Its translation is CASSLMTGWQETQYF.